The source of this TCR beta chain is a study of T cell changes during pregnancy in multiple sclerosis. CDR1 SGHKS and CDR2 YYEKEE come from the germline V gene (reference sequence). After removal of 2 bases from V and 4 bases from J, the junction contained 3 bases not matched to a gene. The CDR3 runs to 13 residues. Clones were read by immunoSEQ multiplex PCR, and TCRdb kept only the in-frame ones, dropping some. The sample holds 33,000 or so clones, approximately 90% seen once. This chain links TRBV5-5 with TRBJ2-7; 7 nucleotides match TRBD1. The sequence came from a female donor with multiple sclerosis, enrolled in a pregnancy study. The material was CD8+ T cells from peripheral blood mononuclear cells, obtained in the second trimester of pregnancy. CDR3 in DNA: TGTGCCAGCAGCTTCGGGACAGAGTACGAGCAGTACTTC. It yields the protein CASSFGTEYEQYF.